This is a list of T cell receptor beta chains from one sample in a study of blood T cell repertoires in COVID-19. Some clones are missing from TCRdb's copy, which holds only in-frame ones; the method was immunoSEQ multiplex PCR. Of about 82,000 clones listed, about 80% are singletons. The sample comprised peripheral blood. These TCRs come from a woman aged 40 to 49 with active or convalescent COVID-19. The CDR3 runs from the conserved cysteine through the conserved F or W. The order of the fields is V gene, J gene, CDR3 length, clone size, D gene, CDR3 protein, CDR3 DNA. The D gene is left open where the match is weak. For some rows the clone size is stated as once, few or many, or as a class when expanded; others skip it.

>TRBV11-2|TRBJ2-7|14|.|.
CASRKQGRGYEQYF
TGTGCCAGCAGGAAACAGGGTAGAGGCTACGAGCAGTACTTC
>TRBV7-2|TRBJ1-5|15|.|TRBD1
CASRSGTGGNQPQHF
TGTGCCAGCAGAAGCGGGACAGGGGGCAATCAGCCCCAGCATTTT
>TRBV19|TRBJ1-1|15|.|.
CASKGLTSLDTEAFF
TGTGCCAGTAAGGGGTTGACCTCCCTCGACACTGAAGCTTTCTTT
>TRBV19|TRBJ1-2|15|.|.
CASSRGGTAGFGYTF
TGTGCCAGTAGTAGAGGCGGGACGGCGGGGTTTGGCTACACCTTC
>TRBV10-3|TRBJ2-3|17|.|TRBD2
CAIRAQLAGGGTDTQYF
TGTGCCATCAGGGCCCAACTAGCGGGAGGGGGAACAGATACGCAGTATTTT
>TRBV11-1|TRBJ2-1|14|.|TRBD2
CASRRLAGEDEQFF
TGTGCCAGCAGGAGACTAGCGGGAGAAGATGAGCAGTTCTTC
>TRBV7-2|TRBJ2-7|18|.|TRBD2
CASSLKVAGGPRAYEQYF
TGTGCCAGCAGCTTAAAGGTAGCGGGAGGTCCTCGGGCCTACGAGCAGTACTTC
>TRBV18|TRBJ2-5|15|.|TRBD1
CASSPMDRVKETQYF
TGTGCCAGCTCACCAATGGACAGGGTGAAAGAGACCCAGTACTTC
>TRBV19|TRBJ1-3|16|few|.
CASSKLDTNLGNTIYF
TGTGCCAGTAGCAAATTGGACACCAATCTTGGAAACACCATATATTTT
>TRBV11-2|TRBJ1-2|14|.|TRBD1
CASSTTGGNYGYTF
TGTGCCAGCAGCACGACAGGGGGCAACTATGGCTACACCTTC
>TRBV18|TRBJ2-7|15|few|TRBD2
CASSAGTTDGYEQYF
TGTGCCAGCTCTGCCGGGACTACAGACGGATACGAGCAGTACTTC
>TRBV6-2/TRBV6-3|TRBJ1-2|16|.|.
CASSYPGRPGLVGYTF
TGTGCCAGCAGTTACCCCGGCAGGCCCGGTTTAGTCGGCTACACCTTC
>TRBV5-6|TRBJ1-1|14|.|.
CASSLIGGETEAFF
TGTGCCAGCAGCTTGATTGGGGGCGAGACTGAAGCTTTCTTT
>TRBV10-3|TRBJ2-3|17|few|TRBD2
CAISGVSGTSSTDTQYF
TGTGCCATCAGTGGGGTTAGCGGGACGTCTAGCACAGATACGCAGTATTTT
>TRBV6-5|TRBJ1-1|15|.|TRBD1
CASSRTGVRDTEAFF
TGTGCCAGCAGTAGGACAGGGGTGCGGGACACTGAAGCTTTCTTT
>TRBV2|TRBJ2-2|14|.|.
CASSWDTRTGELFF
TGTGCCAGCAGCTGGGACACCCGCACCGGGGAGCTGTTTTTT
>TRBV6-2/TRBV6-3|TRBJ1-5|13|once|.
CASSFTVNQPQHF
TGTGCCAGCAGTTTCACGGTGAATCAGCCCCAGCATTTT
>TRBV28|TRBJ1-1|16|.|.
CASSSALGVPDTEAFF
TGTGCCAGCAGTTCCGCCCTAGGGGTCCCAGACACTGAAGCTTTCTTT
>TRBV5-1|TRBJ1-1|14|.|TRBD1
CASSLTGGGTEAFF
TGCGCCAGCAGCTTGACAGGGGGCGGCACTGAAGCTTTCTTT
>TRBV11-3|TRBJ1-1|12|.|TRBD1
CASSKGGPEAFF
TGTGCCAGCAGCAAAGGGGGCCCTGAAGCTTTCTTT
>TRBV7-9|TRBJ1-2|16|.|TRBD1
CASSLAPGQGDYGYTF
TGTGCCAGCAGCTTGGCCCCGGGACAGGGAGACTATGGCTACACCTTC
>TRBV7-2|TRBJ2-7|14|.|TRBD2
CASSLGGGGREQYF
TGTGCCAGCAGCTTAGGTGGGGGAGGGCGCGAGCAGTACTTC
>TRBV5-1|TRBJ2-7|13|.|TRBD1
CASSSRDRGEQYF
TGCGCCAGCAGCTCCCGGGACAGGGGCGAGCAGTACTTC
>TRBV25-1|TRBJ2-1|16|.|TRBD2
CASRGAGGYSYNEQFF
TGTGCCAGCAGAGGAGCGGGGGGTTACTCCTACAATGAGCAGTTCTTC
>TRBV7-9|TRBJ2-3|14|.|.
CASSWRTRTDTQYF
TGTGCCAGCAGCTGGCGGACTCGCACAGATACGCAGTATTTT
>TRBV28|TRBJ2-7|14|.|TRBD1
CASNPRTGRAEQYF
TGTGCCAGCAATCCTCGGACAGGGCGGGCCGAGCAGTACTTC
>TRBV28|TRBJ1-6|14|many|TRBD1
CASSFGTGYSPLHF
TGTGCCAGCAGTTTCGGGACAGGGTATTCACCCCTCCACTTT
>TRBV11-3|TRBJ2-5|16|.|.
CASSLGGGPGGETQYF
TGTGCCAGCAGCTTAGGCGGGGGCCCCGGGGGTGAGACCCAGTACTTC
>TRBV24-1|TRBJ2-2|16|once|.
CATSDPRTVSTGELFF
TGTGCCACCAGTGATCCCCGGACAGTCTCCACCGGGGAGCTGTTTTTT
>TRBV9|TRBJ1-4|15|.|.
CASSTGLATNEKLFF
TGTGCCAGCAGCACAGGGCTTGCAACTAATGAAAAACTGTTTTTT
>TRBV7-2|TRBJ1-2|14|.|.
CASSSSSRVGGYTF
TGTGCCAGCAGCTCTTCTTCCAGGGTGGGCGGCTACACCTTC
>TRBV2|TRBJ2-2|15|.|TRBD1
CASRGTGGPTGELFF
TGTGCCAGCAGGGGGACAGGGGGCCCGACCGGGGAGCTGTTTTTT
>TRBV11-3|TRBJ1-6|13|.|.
CASSLIGGGPLHF
TGTGCCAGCAGCTTAATTGGGGGAGGGCCCCTCCACTTT
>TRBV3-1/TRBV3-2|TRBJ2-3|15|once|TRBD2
CASSGLAGSTDTQYF
TGTGCCAGCTCAGGACTAGCGGGAAGTACAGATACGCAGTATTTT
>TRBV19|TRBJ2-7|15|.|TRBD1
CASSLSGQGGYEQYF
TGTGCCAGTAGTCTGTCGGGACAGGGGGGATACGAGCAGTACTTC
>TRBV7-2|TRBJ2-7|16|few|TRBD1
CASSLGGTGTAYEQYF
TGTGCCAGCAGCTTAGGGGGGACAGGGACGGCGTACGAGCAGTACTTC
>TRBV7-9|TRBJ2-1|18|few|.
CASSLSAGWASTYNEQFF
TGTGCCAGCAGCTTATCAGCCGGTTGGGCGTCAACCTACAATGAGCAGTTCTTC
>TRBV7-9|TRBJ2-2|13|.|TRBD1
CARGQGATGELFF
TGTGCCCGTGGACAGGGGGCCACCGGGGAGCTGTTTTTT
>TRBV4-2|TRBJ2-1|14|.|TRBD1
CASSQSGQDREQFF
TGTGCCAGCAGCCAATCCGGACAGGATCGTGAGCAGTTCTTC
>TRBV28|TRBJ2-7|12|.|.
CASSSQDYEQYF
TGTGCCAGCAGTTCGCAGGACTACGAGCAGTACTTC
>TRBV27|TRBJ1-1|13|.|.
CASWEGLSTEAFF
TGTGCCAGCTGGGAGGGTCTGAGTACTGAAGCTTTCTTT
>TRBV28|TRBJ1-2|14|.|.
CASSLLGRNYGYTF
TGTGCCAGCAGTTTATTGGGCAGGAACTATGGCTACACCTTC
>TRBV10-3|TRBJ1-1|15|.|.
CAISDSGHPNTEAFF
TGTGCCATCAGTGACTCGGGACATCCAAACACTGAAGCTTTCTTT
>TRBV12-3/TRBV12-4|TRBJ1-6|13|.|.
CASSWRINSPLHF
TGTGCCAGCAGTTGGAGGATTAATTCACCCCTCCACTTT
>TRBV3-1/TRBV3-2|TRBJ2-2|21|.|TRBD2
CASSQETGTSGGRGNTGELFF
TGTGCCAGCAGCCAAGAAACCGGGACTAGCGGGGGCCGAGGAAACACCGGGGAGCTGTTTTTT
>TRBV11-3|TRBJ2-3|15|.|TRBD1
CASSLDRGLRDTQYF
TGTGCCAGCAGCTTAGACAGGGGGCTTCGAGATACGCAGTATTTT
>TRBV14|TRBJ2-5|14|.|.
CASSQRRGQETQYF
TGTGCCAGCAGCCAGCGGAGGGGCCAAGAGACCCAGTACTTC
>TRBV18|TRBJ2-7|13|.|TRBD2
CASSLLAGYEQYF
TGTGCCAGCTCATTACTAGCGGGGTACGAGCAGTACTTC
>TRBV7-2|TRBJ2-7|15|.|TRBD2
CASSLTGGKSYEQYF
TGTGCCAGCAGCTTAACGGGAGGGAAATCCTACGAGCAGTACTTC
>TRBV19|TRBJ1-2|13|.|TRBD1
CASGAGTAYGYTF
TGTGCCAGTGGAGCCGGGACAGCTTATGGCTACACCTTC
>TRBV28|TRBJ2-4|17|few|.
CASSPAILGASINIQYF
TGTGCCAGCAGTCCCGCAATCCTAGGAGCCTCTATAAACATTCAGTACTTC
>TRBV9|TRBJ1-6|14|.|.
CASSVGGMNSPLHF
TGTGCCAGCAGCGTGGGGGGGATGAATTCACCCCTCCACTTT
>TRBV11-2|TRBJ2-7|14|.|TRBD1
CASRPTGQVSEQYF
TGTGCCAGCAGGCCCACGGGACAGGTATCCGAGCAGTACTTC
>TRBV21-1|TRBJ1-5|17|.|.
CASSKRSGLYSNQPQHF
TGTGCCAGCAGCAAAAGATCAGGGCTCTATAGCAATCAGCCCCAGCATTTT
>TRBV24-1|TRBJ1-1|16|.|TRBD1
CATSDSTAQGATEAFF
TGTGCCACCAGTGATTCCACCGCTCAGGGGGCCACTGAAGCTTTCTTT
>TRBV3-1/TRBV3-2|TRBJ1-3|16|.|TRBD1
CASSRPLQGAGNTIYF
TGTGCCAGCAGCCGGCCCCTACAGGGGGCTGGAAACACCATATATTTT
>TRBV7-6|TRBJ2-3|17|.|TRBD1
CASSLEELDRVLDTQYF
TGTGCCAGCAGCTTAGAAGAGCTCGACAGGGTATTAGATACGCAGTATTTT
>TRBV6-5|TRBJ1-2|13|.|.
CASSYPGTRGYTF
TGTGCCAGCAGCTACCCAGGGACTAGGGGCTACACCTTC